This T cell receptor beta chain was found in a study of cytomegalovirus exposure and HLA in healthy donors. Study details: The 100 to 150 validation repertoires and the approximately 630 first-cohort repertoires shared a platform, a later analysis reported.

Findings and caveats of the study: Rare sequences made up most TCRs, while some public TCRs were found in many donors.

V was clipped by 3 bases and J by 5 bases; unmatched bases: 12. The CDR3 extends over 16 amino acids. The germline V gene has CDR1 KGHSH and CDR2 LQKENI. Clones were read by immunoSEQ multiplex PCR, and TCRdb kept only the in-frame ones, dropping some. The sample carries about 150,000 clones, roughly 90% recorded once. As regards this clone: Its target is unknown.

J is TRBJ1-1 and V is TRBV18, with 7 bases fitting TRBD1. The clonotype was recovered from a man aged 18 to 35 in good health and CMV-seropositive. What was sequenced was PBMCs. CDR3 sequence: CASSPDRDFLGTEAFF. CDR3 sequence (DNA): TGTGCCAGCTCACCCGACAGGGACTTTTTAGGGACTGAAGCTTTCTTT.